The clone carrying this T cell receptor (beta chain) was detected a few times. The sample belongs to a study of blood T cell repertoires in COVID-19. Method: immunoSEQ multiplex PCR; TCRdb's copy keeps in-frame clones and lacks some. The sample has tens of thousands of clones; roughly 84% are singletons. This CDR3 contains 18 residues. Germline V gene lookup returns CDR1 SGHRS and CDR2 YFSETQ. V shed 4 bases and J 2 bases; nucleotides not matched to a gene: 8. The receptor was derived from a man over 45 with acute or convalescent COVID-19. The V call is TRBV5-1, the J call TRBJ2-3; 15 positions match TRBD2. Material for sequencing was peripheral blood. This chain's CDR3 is CASSPAGTSGRTTDTQYF. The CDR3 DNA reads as TGCGCCAGCAGCCCGGCCGGGACTAGCGGGAGGACCACAGATACGCAGTATTTT.